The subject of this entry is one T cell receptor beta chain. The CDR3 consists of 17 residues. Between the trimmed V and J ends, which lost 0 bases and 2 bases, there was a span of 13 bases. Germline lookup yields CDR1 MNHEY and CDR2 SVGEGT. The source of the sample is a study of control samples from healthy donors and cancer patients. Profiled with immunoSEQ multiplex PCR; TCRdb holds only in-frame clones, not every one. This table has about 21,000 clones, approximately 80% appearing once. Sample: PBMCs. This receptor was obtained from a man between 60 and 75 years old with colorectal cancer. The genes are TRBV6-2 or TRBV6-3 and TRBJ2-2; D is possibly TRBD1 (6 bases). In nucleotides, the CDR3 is TGTGCCAGCAGTTACTCAAAGGGACAACTCAACACCGGGGAGCTGTTTTTT. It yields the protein CASSYSKGQLNTGELFF.